Shown below are 21 T cell receptor beta chains from a single sample sequenced in a study of regulatory T cells in long-lasting Graves disease. Sequencing libraries for TCR beta were prepared with iRepertoire HTBI primers and Arm-PCR of CDR3 regions. TCRdb re-called the multiplex PCR reads through MiXCR, storing one row per CDR3 protein. The repertoire has 650,000 to 700,000 distinct CDR3 sequences, roughly 30% of them found once; the top ten carry around 40%. Time point denoted: persistent/refractory GD, antithyroid drugs over 5 years with positive TRAb. PBMC-extracted RNA yielded the TCR library. Here the sequenced sample was peripheral blood mononuclear cells (PBMCs), taken when the disease was refractory, from a patient treated with antithyroid drugs. The receptor source for this set is a female donor with Graves disease.

This clonotype was seen many times. V and J are TRBV2 and TRBJ2-7, with 8 positions matching TRBD2. Germline CDR1 SNHLY, CDR2 FYNNEI. Trimming at V came to 2 bases and at J to 2 bases, leaving 8 bases not matched to a gene. This CDR3 region has 16 residues. CDR3 sequence reads: CASSEPPSGPPYEQYF. CDR3 DNA sequence: TGTGCCAGCAGTGAACCCCCTAGCGGGCCGCCCTACGAGCAGTACTTC. The whole variable domain, remainder taken from reference TRBV2 and TRBJ2-7, is EPEVTQTPSHQVTQMGQEVILRCVPISNHLYFYWYRQILGQKVEFLVSFYNNEISEKSEIFDDQFSVERPDGSNFTLKIRSTKLEDSAMYFCASSEPPSGPPYEQYFGPGTRLTVT.

This clonotype occurred many times. This chain joins TRBV20-1 and TRBJ1-2; 7 bases are shared with TRBD1. The germline V gene encodes CDR1 DFQATT and CDR2 SNEGSKA (reference sequence). V dropped 5 bases and J dropped 6; count of bases not matched to a gene: 6. The CDR3 consists of 12 residues. The DNA for the CDR3 is TGCAGTGCTGATGGGACAGCCCATGGCTACACCTTC. Translated, it gives CSADGTAHGYTF.

Many counts were recorded for this clonotype. This sequence joins TRBV12-3 or TRBV12-4 and TRBJ1-3; D gene uncertain. With 3 bases removed from V and 0 bases from J, the gap between germline ends came to 9 bases. CDR3 length: 15 amino acids. The CDR3: CASSFRRSSGNTIYF. CDR3 bases: TGTGCCAGCAGTTTCAGGAGGAGCTCTGGAAACACCATATATTTT.

This clonotype was detected a few times. This chain uses TRBV2 with TRBJ2-3; unclear D gene. Trimming took 0 bases from V and 2 from J, leaving 3 bases between them. CDR3 size: 13 residues. CDR1 is SNHLY and CDR2 is FYNNEI in the germline V gene. CDR3 sequence reads: CASSEADTDTQYF. CDR3 in DNA: TGTGCCAGCAGTGAAGCGGACACAGATACGCAGTATTTT.

This clonotype was detected ten times or more. The chain links TRBV2 to TRBJ1-6; the D gene is possibly TRBD1 (6 bases). Trimming pared 6 bases from V and 7 bases from J, leaving 13 bases between. Germline assignment: CDR1 SNHLY and CDR2 FYNNEI. The CDR3 runs 14 residues. This CDR3 is CASSPDSINSPLHF. The CDR3 DNA is TGTGCCAGCAGCCCGGACAGCATAAATTCACCCCTCCACTTT.

The chain combines TRBV18 with TRBJ1-1; TRBD1 is a possible D gene (5 bases). Looked up from germline, CDR1 is KGHSH and CDR2 is LQKENI. The ends were cut back, 4 bases at V and 0 bases at J, with 12 bases in the middle. CDR3 length: 15 amino acids. The CDR3 loop is CASSRGGAMNTEAFF. The CDR3 DNA is TGTGCCAGCTCACGGGGGGGAGCGATGAACACTGAAGCTTTCTTT.

This chain links TRBV5-1 with TRBJ2-7; TRBD1 agrees at 9 bases. CDR1 is SGHRS and CDR2 is YFSETQ in the germline V gene. Losses at the gene ends were 6 bases for V and 3 bases for J; bases not matched to a gene: 10. The CDR3 contains 15 residues. CDR3 nucleotides: TGCGCCAGCACGGCCAGGGGACAGGGATACTACGAGCAGTACTTC. As protein: CASTARGQGYYEQYF.

This clonotype was counted at least ten times. The chain recombines TRBV28 with TRBJ1-4; D unclear. The ends were cut back, 6 bases at V and 7 bases at J, with 18 bases in the middle. This CDR3 is built from 15 residues. Germline V lookup: CDR1 MDHEN, CDR2 SYDVKM. CDR3 coding DNA: TGTGCCAGCAGCCGTATTGAAGGACTAAGTGAAAAACTGTTTTTT. Encoded protein: CASSRIEGLSEKLFF.

This clonotype was seen only a few times. V usage is TRBV29-1 and J usage is TRBJ2-7, with D maybe TRBD2 (5 bases). V was cut by 4 bases and J by 7 bases, with 11 bases left in between. The CDR3 runs 11 residues. Germline-derived CDR1 and CDR2 are SQVTM and ANQGSEA. The chain's CDR3 is CSVVRDSEQYF. CDR3 coding DNA: TGCAGCGTTGTTCGGGATAGTGAGCAGTACTTC.

The V and J genes are TRBV12-3 or TRBV12-4 and TRBJ2-5; 15 bases fit TRBD2. The CDR3 is 16 amino acids. V trimming: 8 bases; J trimming: 2 bases; junction bases outside the gene matches: 6. CDR3 sequence (DNA): TGTGCCAGCGCGGGGACTAGCGGGAGGATACAAGAGACCCAGTACTTC. Translating it yields CASAGTSGRIQETQYF.

This clonotype was detected only a few times. J is TRBJ1-4 and V is TRBV18; weak D call: TRBD1 (5 bases). The ends were cut back, 0 bases at V and 3 bases at J, with 11 bases in the middle. The CDR3 is 16 residues long. Looked up from germline, CDR1 is KGHSH and CDR2 is LQKENI. CDR3 sequence: CASSPPGDWANEKLFF. The DNA for the CDR3 is TGTGCCAGCTCACCACCGGGGGACTGGGCTAATGAAAAACTGTTTTTT.

The table lists this clonotype with a few counts. The chain uses TRBV7-2 and TRBJ1-2; tentative D call: TRBD1 (6 bases). Trimming cost V 1 base and J 7 bases, with 16 bases left between them. Per germline, CDR1 SGHTA and CDR2 FQGNSA. The CDR3 is made up of 15 amino acids. The CDR3 bases are TGTGCCAGCAGCTTAGACGCACAGGGATTTGGTGGCTACACCTTC. The encoded protein is CASSLDAQGFGGYTF.

This clonotype was recorded at least ten times. The V call is TRBV2, the J call TRBJ1-2; 12 bases align to TRBD1. The CDR3 loop spans 16 amino acids. The germline V gene has CDR1 SNHLY and CDR2 FYNNEI. V trimming: 7 bases; J trimming: 1 base; junction bases outside the gene matches: 7. For the CDR3, the DNA is TGTGCCAGCACCGGGACAGGGGGCATTAGTAACTATGGCTACACCTTC. It codes for CASTGTGGISNYGYTF.

A few counts support this clonotype. The CDR3 DNA reads as TGTGCCAGCAGCTCTGGAGGAAACGCCTATGGCTACACCTTC. Protein product: CASSSGGNAYGYTF. This chain links TRBV7-9 with TRBJ1-2; D remains unclear. Germline V CDR1 and CDR2: SEHNR, FQNEAQ (reference sequence). Between the trimmed V and J ends, which lost 4 bases and 4 bases, there was a span of 13 bases. This CDR3 is built from 14 residues.

This clonotype was detected ten times or more. The CDR3 DNA reads TGTGCCTGGAGTCGCGGAGGCCCGAACACTGAAGCTTTCTTT. Its translation: CAWSRGGPNTEAFF. The chain carries TRBV30 and TRBJ1-1, with D unclear. Trimming removed 2 bases at V and 1 base at J, with 11 bases between. There are 14 residues in the CDR3. Per the germline V gene, CDR1 is GTSNPN and CDR2 is SVGIG (reference sequence).

In this sample, this clonotype turned up a few times. This chain uses TRBV3-1 with TRBJ1-1; D uncertain. CDR1 is LGHDT, CDR2 YNNKEL, per germline (reference sequence). V was clipped by 1 base and J by 0 bases, with 6 bases between them. This CDR3 region has 14 residues. CDR3 nucleotides: TGTGCCAGCAGCCAAGTGCCGGTGAACACTGAAGCTTTCTTT. Protein: CASSQVPVNTEAFF.

The V gene is TRBV7-9, the J gene TRBJ2-7; 9 bases map to TRBD1. This CDR3 comprises 18 residues. Germline V CDR1 and CDR2: SEHNR, FQNEAQ (reference sequence). V lost 0 bases, J lost 6 bases, and 15 bases stayed unmatched. CDR3 DNA sequence: TGTGCCAGCAGCTTAGCGCTCTTTGTAGGGACAGGGCCCTCCGAGCAGTACTTC. Encoded protein: CASSLALFVGTGPSEQYF. Full variable domain (outside the CDR3, taken from reference TRBV7-9 and TRBJ2-7): DTGVSQNPRHKITKRGQNVTFRCDPISEHNRLYWYRQTLGQGPEFLTYFQNEAQLEKSRLLSDRFSAERPKGSFSTLEIQRTEQGDSAMYLCASSLALFVGTGPSEQYFGPGTRLTVT.

The chain is built from TRBV5-1 and TRBJ1-4; D remains ambiguous. V lost 7 bases and J lost 4, with 20 bases in between. The V gene's germline CDR1 is SGHRS and CDR2 YFSETQ. CDR3 length equals 16 residues. The CDR3 spells CASAIGNRPNNEKLFF. CDR3 nucleotide sequence: TGCGCCAGCGCCATCGGGAACAGACCCAATAATGAAAAACTGTTTTTT. The full variable domain, with the rest looked up from reference TRBV5-1 and TRBJ1-4, is KAGVTQTPRYLIKTRGQQVTLSCSPISGHRSVSWYQQTPGQGLQFLFEYFSETQRNKGNFPGRFSGRQFSNSRSEMNVSTLELGDSALYLCASAIGNRPNNEKLFFGSGTQLSVL.

In regard to this clonotype: A read error may explain this, as a much larger clone is one base away. The chain has TRBV20-1 and TRBJ1-4, with D hard to call. Per germline, CDR1 DFQATT and CDR2 SNEGSKA (reference sequence). This CDR3 region has 15 residues. V was shortened by 1 base and J by 3 bases, with 12 bases between the two germline ends. The CDR3 nucleotides are TGCAGTGCTAGAGGCCCTTCGTTGGCTAATGAAAAACTGTTTTTT. Its protein product is CSARGPSLANEKLFF.

This clonotype was seen many times. The J gene is TRBJ1-5, the V gene TRBV12-3 or TRBV12-4; no clear D. V was shortened by 7 bases and J by 5 bases, with 12 bases between the two germline ends. The CDR3 has 13 residues. CDR3 nucleotides: TGTGCCAGCACCGCGGGTTTTGATCAGCCCCAGCATTTT. Translated: CASTAGFDQPQHF.

This clonotype has just a few counts. V and J are TRBV29-1 and TRBJ2-7; 7 bases fit TRBD1. Germline V CDR1 and CDR2: SQVTM, ANQGSEA. The junction had 5 bases not matched to a gene; V was cut back by 5 bases and J by 1 base. This CDR3 contains 13 residues. CDR3 DNA sequence: TGCAGCGTTCGGGACAGAGAGTCCTACGAGCAGTACTTC. Its translation: CSVRDRESYEQYF.